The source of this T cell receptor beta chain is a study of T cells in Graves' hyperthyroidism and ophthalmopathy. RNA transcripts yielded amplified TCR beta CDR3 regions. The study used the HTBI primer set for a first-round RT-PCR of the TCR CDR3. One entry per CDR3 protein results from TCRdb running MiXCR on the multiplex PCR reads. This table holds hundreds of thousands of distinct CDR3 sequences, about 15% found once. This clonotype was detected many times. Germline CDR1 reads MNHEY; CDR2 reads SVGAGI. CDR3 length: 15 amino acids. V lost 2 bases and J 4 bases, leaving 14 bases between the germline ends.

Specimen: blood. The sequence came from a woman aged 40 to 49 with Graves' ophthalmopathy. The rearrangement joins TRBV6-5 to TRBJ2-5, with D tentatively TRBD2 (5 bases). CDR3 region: CASSYNGIGTETQYF. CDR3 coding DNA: TGTGCCAGCAGTTACAACGGGATTGGAACAGAGACCCAGTACTTC.